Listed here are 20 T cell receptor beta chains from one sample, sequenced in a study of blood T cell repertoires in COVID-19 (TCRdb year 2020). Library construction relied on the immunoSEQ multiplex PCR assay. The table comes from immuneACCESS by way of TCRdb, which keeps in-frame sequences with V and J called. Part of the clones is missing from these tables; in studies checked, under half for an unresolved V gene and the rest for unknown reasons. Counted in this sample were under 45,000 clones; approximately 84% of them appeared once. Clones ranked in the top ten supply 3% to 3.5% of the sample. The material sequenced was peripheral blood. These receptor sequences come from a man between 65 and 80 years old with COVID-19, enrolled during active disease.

DNA for the CDR3: TGTGCCAGCAGCGTAGGGAGCGGTACCTACAATGAGCAGTTCTTC. It is translated as CASSVGSGTYNEQFF. The chain employs TRBV9 and TRBJ2-1; D perhaps matches TRBD2 (5 bases). Germline CDR1 and CDR2: SGDLS and YYNGEE. The CDR3 contains 15 residues. Trimming stripped 0 bases from V and 2 bases from J, with 9 bases between.

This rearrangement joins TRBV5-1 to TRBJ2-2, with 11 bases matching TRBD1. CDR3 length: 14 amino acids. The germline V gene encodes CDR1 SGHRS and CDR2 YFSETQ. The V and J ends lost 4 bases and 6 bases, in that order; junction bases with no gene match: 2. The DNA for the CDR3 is TGCGCCAGCAGCCCGGGACAGGGGGCCGGGGAGCTGTTTTTT. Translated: CASSPGQGAGELFF.

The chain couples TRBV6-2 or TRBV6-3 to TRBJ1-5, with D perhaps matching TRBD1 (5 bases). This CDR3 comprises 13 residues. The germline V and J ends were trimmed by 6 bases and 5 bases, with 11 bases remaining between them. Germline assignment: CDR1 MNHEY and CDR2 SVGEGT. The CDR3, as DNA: TGTGCCAGCAGCCGGACAAGCTATCAGCCCCAGCATTTT. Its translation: CASSRTSYQPQHF.

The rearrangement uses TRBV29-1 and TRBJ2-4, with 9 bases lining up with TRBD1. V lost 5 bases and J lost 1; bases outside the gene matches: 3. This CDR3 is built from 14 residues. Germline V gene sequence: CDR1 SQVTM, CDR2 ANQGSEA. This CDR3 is CSVSGQGAKNIQYF. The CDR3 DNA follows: TGCAGCGTTTCCGGACAGGGGGCCAAAAACATTCAGTACTTC.

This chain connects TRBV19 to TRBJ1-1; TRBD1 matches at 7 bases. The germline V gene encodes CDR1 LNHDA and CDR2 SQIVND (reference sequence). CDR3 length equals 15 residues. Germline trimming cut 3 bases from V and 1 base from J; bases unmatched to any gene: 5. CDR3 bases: TGTGCCAGTAGTATCCCGCAGGGGGAGAACACTGAAGCTTTCTTT. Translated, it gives CASSIPQGENTEAFF.

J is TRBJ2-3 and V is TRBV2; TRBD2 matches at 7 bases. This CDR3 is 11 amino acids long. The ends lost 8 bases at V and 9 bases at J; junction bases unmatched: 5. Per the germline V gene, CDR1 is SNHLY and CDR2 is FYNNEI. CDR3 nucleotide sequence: TGTGCCAGCCCCCTCGGGGGGACGCAGTATTTT. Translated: CASPLGGTQYF.

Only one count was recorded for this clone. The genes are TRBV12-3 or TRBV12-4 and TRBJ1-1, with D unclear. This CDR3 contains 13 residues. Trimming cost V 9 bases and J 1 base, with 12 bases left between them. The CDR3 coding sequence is TGTGCCAGTATGATAGCGGGGAACACTGAAGCTTTCTTT. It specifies CASMIAGNTEAFF.

The CDR3: CASSQDGFQFYGYTF. In nucleotides, the CDR3 is TGCGCCAGCAGCCAAGATGGCTTCCAGTTCTATGGCTACACCTTC. The chain employs TRBV4-3 and TRBJ1-2, with D uncertain. CDR1 and CDR2 (germline): LGHNA, YSLEER. The CDR3 runs 15 residues. V was shortened by 0 bases and J by 4 bases, with 12 bases between the two germline ends.

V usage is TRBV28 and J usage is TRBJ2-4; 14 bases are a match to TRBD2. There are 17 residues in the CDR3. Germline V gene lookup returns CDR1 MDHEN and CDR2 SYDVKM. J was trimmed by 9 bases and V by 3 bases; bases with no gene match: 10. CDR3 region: CASSFGRLAGGPGIQYF. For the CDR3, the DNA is TGTGCCAGCAGTTTCGGCCGACTAGCGGGAGGGCCAGGCATTCAGTACTTC.

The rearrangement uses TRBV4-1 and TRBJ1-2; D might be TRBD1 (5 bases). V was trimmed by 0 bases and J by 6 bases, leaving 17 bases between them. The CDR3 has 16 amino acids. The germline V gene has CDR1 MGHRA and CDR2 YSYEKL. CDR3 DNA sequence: TGCGCCAGCAGCCAAGATGTAGCCTTAACAGGCGATGGCTACACCTTC. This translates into CASSQDVALTGDGYTF.

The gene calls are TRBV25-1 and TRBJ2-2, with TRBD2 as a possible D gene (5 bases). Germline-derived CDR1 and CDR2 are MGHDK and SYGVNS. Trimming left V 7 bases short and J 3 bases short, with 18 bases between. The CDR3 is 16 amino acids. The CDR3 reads CASTKAGIGYTGELFF. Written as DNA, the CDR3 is TGTGCCAGCACTAAGGCCGGGATTGGGTACACCGGGGAGCTGTTTTTT.

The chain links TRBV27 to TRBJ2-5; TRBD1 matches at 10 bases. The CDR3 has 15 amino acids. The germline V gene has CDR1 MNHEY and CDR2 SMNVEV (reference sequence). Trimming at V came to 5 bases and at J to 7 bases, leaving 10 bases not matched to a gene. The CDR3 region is CASSTRTGGAGTQYF. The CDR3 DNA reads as TGTGCCAGCAGTACGCGGACAGGGGGGGCGGGGACCCAGTACTTC.

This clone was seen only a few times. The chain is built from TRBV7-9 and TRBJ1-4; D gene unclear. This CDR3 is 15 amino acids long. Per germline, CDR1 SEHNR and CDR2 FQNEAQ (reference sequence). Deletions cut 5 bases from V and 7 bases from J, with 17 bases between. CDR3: CASSAIEGFSEKLFF. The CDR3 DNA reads TGTGCCAGCAGCGCCATTGAGGGATTTTCTGAAAAACTGTTTTTT.

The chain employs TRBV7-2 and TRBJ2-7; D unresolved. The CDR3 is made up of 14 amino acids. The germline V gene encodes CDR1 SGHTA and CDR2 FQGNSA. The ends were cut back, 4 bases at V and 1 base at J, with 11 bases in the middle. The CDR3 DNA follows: TGTGCCAGCAGCTCCCCGAGCTCTTCCTACGAGCAGTACTTC. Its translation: CASSSPSSSYEQYF.

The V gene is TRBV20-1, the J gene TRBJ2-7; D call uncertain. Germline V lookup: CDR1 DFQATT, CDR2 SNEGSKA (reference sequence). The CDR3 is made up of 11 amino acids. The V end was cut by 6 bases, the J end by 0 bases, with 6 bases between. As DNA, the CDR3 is TGCAGTGCGGCCTTCTCCTACGAGCAGTACTTC. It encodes CSAAFSYEQYF.

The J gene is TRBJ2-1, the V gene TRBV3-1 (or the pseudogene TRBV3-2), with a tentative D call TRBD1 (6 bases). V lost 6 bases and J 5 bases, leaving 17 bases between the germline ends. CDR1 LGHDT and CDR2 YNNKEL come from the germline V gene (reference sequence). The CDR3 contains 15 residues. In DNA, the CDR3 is TGTGCCAGCAGACGGACAGTATTACCCGACAATGAGCAGTTCTTC. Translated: CASRRTVLPDNEQFF.

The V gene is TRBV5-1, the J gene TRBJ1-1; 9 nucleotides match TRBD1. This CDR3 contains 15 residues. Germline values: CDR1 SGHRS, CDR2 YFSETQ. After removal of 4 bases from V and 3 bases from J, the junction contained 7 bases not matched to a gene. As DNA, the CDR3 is TGCGCCAGCAGCAAGGGACAGGGAGGGTACACTGAAGCTTTCTTT. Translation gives CASSKGQGGYTEAFF.

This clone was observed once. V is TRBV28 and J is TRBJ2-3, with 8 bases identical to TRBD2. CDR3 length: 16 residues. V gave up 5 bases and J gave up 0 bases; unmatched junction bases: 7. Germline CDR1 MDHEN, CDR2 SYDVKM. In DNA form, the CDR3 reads TGTGCCAGCAGTCCGGGGGGGGTAACTAGCACAGATACGCAGTATTTT. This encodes CASSPGGVTSTDTQYF.

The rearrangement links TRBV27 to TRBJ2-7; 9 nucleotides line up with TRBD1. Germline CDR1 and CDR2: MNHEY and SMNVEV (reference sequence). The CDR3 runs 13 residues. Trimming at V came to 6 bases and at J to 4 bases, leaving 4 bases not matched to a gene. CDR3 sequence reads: CASSGTGLYEQYF. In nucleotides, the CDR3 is TGTGCCAGCAGCGGGACAGGGCTGTACGAGCAGTACTTC.

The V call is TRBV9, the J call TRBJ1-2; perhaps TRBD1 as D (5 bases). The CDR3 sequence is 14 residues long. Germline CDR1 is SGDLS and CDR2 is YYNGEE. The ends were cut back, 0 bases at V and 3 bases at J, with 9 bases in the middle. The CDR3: CASSVVPRDYGYTF. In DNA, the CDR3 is TGTGCCAGCAGCGTAGTTCCCAGGGACTATGGCTACACCTTC.